One and the same sample provided the 11 T cell receptor beta chains below, sequenced in a study of cytomegalovirus exposure and HLA in healthy donors. PCR used 60 Vbeta primers and 13 Jbeta primers. Assay: immunoSEQ multiplex PCR; the TCRdb copy retains only in-frame clones and omits some. The data contain around 70,000 clones, 78% of them seen just once; the ten biggest clones take up 8% to 9.5%. Material for sequencing was PBMCs. These receptors were obtained from a woman aged 35 to 49 in good health and CMV-seropositive.

The rearrangement uses TRBV4-3 and TRBJ1-3; a possible D gene is TRBD1 (6 bases). The V gene lost 4 bases and the J gene lost 0 bases, with 10 bases spanning the gap. Germline V gives CDR1 LGHNA, CDR2 YSLEER. The length of the CDR3 is 15 residues. The CDR3 spells CASSPRQASGNTIYF. The DNA for the CDR3 is TGCGCCAGCAGCCCACGACAGGCCTCTGGAAACACCATATATTTT.

The chain joins TRBV20-1 to TRBJ1-1; unclear D gene. This CDR3 is built from 10 residues. CDR1 DFQATT and CDR2 SNEGSKA come from the germline V gene (reference sequence). With 6 bases removed from V and 8 bases from J, the gap between germline ends came to 10 bases. The CDR3 DNA reads TGCAGTGCCCAGCAGACAGAAGCTTTCTTT. It specifies CSAQQTEAFF.

CDR3 amino acids: CASSLARSSGNTIYF. In DNA form, the CDR3 reads TGTGCCAGCAGTTTGGCCCGCAGCTCTGGAAACACCATATATTTT. V gene TRBV6-1 combines with J gene TRBJ1-3; D call uncertain. V was shortened by 5 bases and J by 0 bases, with 11 bases between the two germline ends. The germline CDR1 and CDR2 sequences are MNHNS and SASEGT. The CDR3 loop spans 15 amino acids.

This clone has more than one count but fewer than ten. The V call is TRBV28, the J call TRBJ2-7; TRBD1 aligns across 7 bases. The CDR3 loop spans 17 amino acids. Germline CDR1 is MDHEN and CDR2 is SYDVKM. V shed 5 bases, J shed 2 bases, and the junction held 15 bases outside the gene matches. The CDR3 DNA follows: TGTGCCAGCAGTCCGATGCCCATGACAGGGTACCCCTACGAGCAGTACTTC. Its translation is CASSPMPMTGYPYEQYF.

This rearrangement joins TRBV11-2 to TRBJ1-2, with 7 nucleotides matching TRBD1. Germline V lookup: CDR1 SGHAT, CDR2 FQNNGV. CDR3 size: 13 residues. Trimming removed 4 bases from V and 4 bases from J; junction bases left unmatched: 3. In DNA form, the CDR3 reads TGTGCCAGCAGCTCTACAGGGGTCTATGGCTACACCTTC. Its translation is CASSSTGVYGYTF.

The chain uses TRBV27 and TRBJ1-5; D uncertain. The CDR3 spans 15 residues. CDR1 and CDR2 from the germline V gene are MNHEY and SMNVEV (reference sequence). V was clipped by 4 bases and J by 0 bases, with 10 bases between them. The DNA of the CDR3 is TGTGCCAGCAGTTCTGGGCTGAGTAGCAATCAGCCCCAGCATTTT. Protein sequence: CASSSGLSSNQPQHF.

The V and J genes are TRBV9 and TRBJ1-1; 7 bases align to TRBD1. V was clipped by 4 bases and J by 0 bases; unmatched bases: 3. In germline, CDR1 is SGDLS, CDR2 YYNGEE. This CDR3 comprises 14 residues. As DNA, the CDR3 is TGTGCCAGCAGCCTAGGGGGCCTGAACACTGAAGCTTTCTTT. Residues: CASSLGGLNTEAFF.

The V and J genes are TRBV27 and TRBJ1-6, with D tentatively TRBD1 (6 bases). CDR3 length equals 16 residues. Germline lookup yields CDR1 MNHEY and CDR2 SMNVEV (reference sequence). V shed 6 bases and J shed 8 bases, with 20 bases lying between them. CDR3 sequence: CASSRRQGMLDSPLHF. CDR3 in DNA: TGTGCCAGCAGCCGTCGCCAGGGGATGTTAGATTCACCCCTCCACTTT.

The gene calls are TRBV28 and TRBJ2-3; maybe TRBD2 (7 bases). The CDR3 spans 14 residues. The germline V and J ends were trimmed by 6 bases and 2 bases, with 12 bases remaining between them. From germline, CDR1 is MDHEN and CDR2 SYDVKM. The CDR3, as DNA: TGTGCCAGCAGAGGCGGGGGCCCCACAGATACGCAGTATTTT. It encodes CASRGGGPTDTQYF.

In this sample, this clone turned up once. The V and J genes are TRBV28 and TRBJ1-2; D might be TRBD1 (5 bases). Germline V gene data show CDR1 as MDHEN and CDR2 as SYDVKM. The CDR3 spans 15 residues. Between the trimmed V and J ends, which lost 2 bases and 0 bases, there was a span of 10 bases. The chain's CDR3 is CASSLGATPNYGYTF. Here the CDR3 DNA reads TGTGCCAGCAGTTTAGGGGCGACCCCTAACTATGGCTACACCTTC.

The J gene is TRBJ1-4, the V gene TRBV6-1, with 9 nucleotides matching TRBD1. This CDR3 has 14 amino acids. Germline lookup yields CDR1 MNHNS and CDR2 SASEGT. The J segment lost 8 bases and the V segment lost 4 bases, leaving 5 bases of the junction unmatched. The CDR3 is CASSGGQGWEKLFF. The DNA for the CDR3 is TGTGCCAGCAGTGGGGGACAGGGATGGGAAAAACTGTTTTTT.